This TCR beta chain appears in the sequencing data of a study of neoadjuvant anti-PD-1 for oral cavity cancer. Study details: Nivolumab at 3 mg/kg was mostly given biweekly, three to four doses, pre-surgery. General study results and limits: Expansion of preexisting intratumoral clones was suggested to aid response.

Two replicates per tumor sample, mostly from 4 to 5.5 ug of genomic DNA. Assay used: immunoSEQ multiplex PCR; TCRdb lists only in-frame clones, some missing. The sample contains approximately 12,000 clones, roughly 70% of which appear only once. These newly diagnosed stage II-IVA oral cavity squamous cell carcinoma patients had no prior systemic or radiation treatment. This clone has just a few counts. Antigen specificity is unknown. This receptor was taken from a person between 40 and 85 years old with oral cavity squamous cell carcinoma. The donor label of this sample is uncertain. The specimen was tumor tissue, collected before nivolumab (anti-PD-1) treatment.

The CDR3 nucleotides read TGTGCCAGCAGCCTAAGACAACTGAGCACAGATACGCAGTATTTT. Encoded protein: CASSLRQLSTDTQYF. J is TRBJ2-3 and V is TRBV14, with D uncertain. V lost 4 bases and J lost 0, with 11 bases in between. The CDR3 is 15 residues long. Germline V CDR1 and CDR2: SGHDN, FVKESK.